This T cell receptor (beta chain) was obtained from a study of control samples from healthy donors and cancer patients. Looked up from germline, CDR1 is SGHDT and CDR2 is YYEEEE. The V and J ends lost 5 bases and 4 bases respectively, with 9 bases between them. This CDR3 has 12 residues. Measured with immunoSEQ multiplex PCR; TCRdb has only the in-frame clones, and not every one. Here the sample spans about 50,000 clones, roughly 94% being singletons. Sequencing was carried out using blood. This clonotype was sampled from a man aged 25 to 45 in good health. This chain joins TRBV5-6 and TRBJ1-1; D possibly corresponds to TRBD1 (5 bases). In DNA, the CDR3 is TGTGCCAGCAGTACGGGGGGCACTGAAGCTTTCTTT. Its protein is CASSTGGTEAFF.